This T cell receptor beta chain was sequenced during a study of blood T cell repertoires in COVID-19. Study information: Collection of acute and convalescent COVID-19 samples took place in the United States, Italy and Spain.

The CDR3 contains 15 residues. The germline V gene has CDR1 SGHDN and CDR2 FVKESK. V was pared by 4 bases and J by 5 bases, with 5 bases of the junction left unmatched. Across 20 to 25 US areas, participants ranged in age from about 18 to 90 years. Participant reports of clinical history set cohort assignment. Cohort 3 donors counted as recovered after two negative PCRs, clearance, or resolved symptoms. TCRdb's copy holds only in-frame clones and misses some; the assay was immunoSEQ multiplex PCR. The table includes roughly 330,000 clones, roughly 85% detected once. The chain joins TRBV14 to TRBJ1-6; 7 bases agree with TRBD1. This TCR derives from a woman aged 25 to 45 who had recovered from COVID-19. What was sequenced was PBMCs or T cells enriched from blood (not recorded which). Here the CDR3 DNA reads TGTGCCAGCAGCCTCCTAGGGGGCAATAATTCACCCCTCCACTTT. Translation gives CASSLLGGNNSPLHF.